The T cell receptor (beta chain) under discussion was sequenced for a study of blood T cell repertoires in COVID-19. Study at large: Sites across the United States, Italy and Spain contributed samples from acute and convalescent COVID-19.

This CDR3 has 15 residues. CDR1 and CDR2 from the germline V gene are SGHNT and YYREEE (reference sequence). Authors' methods: Reference gene primer amplification gave nucleated cell count estimates. Method: immunoSEQ multiplex PCR; TCRdb's copy keeps in-frame clones and lacks some. V and J calls plus clone size are reproduced from that table; the DNA served to infer D and trimming. The sample yields roughly 230,000 clones, 70% to 90% seen once. About this clone: At one end, the junction sequence differs from germline, possibly due to a read error.

Sequenced input: peripheral blood. This sequence joins TRBV5-4 and TRBJ1-1, with D possibly being TRBD1 (6 bases). This receptor was identified in a middle-aged man with acute or convalescent COVID-19. CDR3 protein: CASSSRTGQNPEAFF. The CDR3 DNA sequence: TGTGCCAGCAGCTCCAGAACCGGACAGAACCCTGAAGCTTTCTTT.